This entry lists 18 T cell receptor beta chains sequenced from one sample in a study of T cells in localized non-small cell lung cancer. Measured with immunoSEQ multiplex PCR; TCRdb has only the in-frame clones, and not every one. Of roughly 40,000 clones in the sample, 75% to 85% were seen once. This material consisted of PBMCs, taken before any cancer treatment. The receptors were gathered from a man between 40 and 69 years old with stage II lung adenocarcinoma.

This chain joins TRBV6-6 and TRBJ2-3; no reliable D call. Germline V gene sequence: CDR1 MNHNY, CDR2 SVGAGI (reference sequence). Trimming stripped 4 bases from V and 1 base from J, with 9 bases between. The CDR3 is 14 amino acids. DNA for the CDR3: TGTGCCAGCAGTTCCAAGACCGGCACAGATACGCAGTATTTT. It codes for CASSSKTGTDTQYF.

This clone was picked up one time. The J gene is TRBJ2-1, the V gene TRBV27; 11 bases are a match to TRBD2. The CDR3 covers 17 residues. Germline lookup yields CDR1 MNHEY and CDR2 SMNVEV (reference sequence). V was pared by 3 bases and J by 2 bases, with 6 bases of the junction left unmatched. The CDR3, as DNA: TGTGCCAGCAGTTTGGGAACTAGCGGGGGAACCTACAATGAGCAGTTCTTC. It specifies CASSLGTSGGTYNEQFF.

Concerning this clone: Sequence at one end of the junction differs from germline and may be a read error. The chain carries TRBV7-7 and TRBJ2-1; a possible D gene is TRBD1 (5 bases). The length of the CDR3 is 13 residues. CDR1 and CDR2 from the germline V gene are SSHAT and FNYEAQ (reference sequence). The CDR3 nucleotides read TGTGCTAGCAGCCTCGACAGTACAATGAAGCAGTTCTTC. Protein sequence: CASSLDSTMKQFF.

On this clone itself: Distinct nucleotide sequences in the sample also encode this CDR3. This chain links TRBV4-3 with TRBJ2-1; TRBD2 is a possible D gene (5 bases). CDR3 length: 15 amino acids. Germline CDR1 and CDR2: LGHNA and YSLEER. The V and J ends lost 1 base and 3 bases respectively, with 10 bases between them. The CDR3 reads CASSQGTSGYNEQFF. The CDR3 nucleotides are TGCGCCAGCAGCCAAGGGACTTCGGGCTACAATGAGCAGTTCTTC.

The chain combines TRBV7-2 with TRBJ2-3; D uncertain. The V and J ends lost 5 bases and 4 bases respectively, with 13 bases between them. The CDR3 extends over 14 amino acids. CDR1 and CDR2 (germline): SGHTA, FQGNSA. CDR3 nucleotide sequence: TGTGCCAGCAGCCGGATCCCGGGTGCAGATACGCAGTATTTT. Its protein is CASSRIPGADTQYF.

This chain uses TRBV6-5 with TRBJ2-7, with 10 bases identical to TRBD1. With 4 bases clipped from V and 2 bases from J, the junction kept 5 bases outside the gene matches. This CDR3 contains 15 residues. Germline V CDR1 and CDR2: MNHEY, SVGAGI. The CDR3, as DNA: TGTGCCAGCAGTTTCGACAGGGGGCGTACCTACGAGCAGTACTTC. Its translation: CASSFDRGRTYEQYF.

V usage is TRBV7-9 and J usage is TRBJ2-1; no firm D call. The germline V gene has CDR1 SEHNR and CDR2 FQNEAQ (reference sequence). This CDR3 spans 11 amino acids. Trimming left V 6 bases short and J 9 bases short, with 9 bases between. CDR3 DNA: TGTGCCAGCAGTCCAACGGTTGAGCAGTTCTTC. Its protein is CASSPTVEQFF. The full variable domain, its missing parts supplied by reference TRBV7-9 and TRBJ2-1, is DTGVSQNPRHKITKRGQNVTFRCDPISEHNRLYWYRQTLGQGPEFLTYFQNEAQLEKSRLLSDRFSAERPKGSFSTLEIQRTEQGDSAMYLCASSPTVEQFFGPGTRLTVL.

The chain carries TRBV6-5 and TRBJ2-1; D is unclear. V lost 0 bases, J lost 10 bases, and 19 bases lay in between. Germline CDR1 and CDR2: MNHEY and SVGAGI. The CDR3 covers 16 residues. CDR3 region: CASSYSQGRRDTEQFF. The CDR3 bases are TGTGCCAGCAGTTACTCTCAAGGCCGGCGCGATACAGAGCAGTTCTTC.

The chain has TRBV11-2 and TRBJ2-5; D remains ambiguous. Germline V gives CDR1 SGHAT, CDR2 FQNNGV. This CDR3 is built from 14 residues. V was pared by 1 base and J by 5 bases, with 11 bases between. CDR3 coding DNA: TGTGCCAGCAGCTTAGTGGGTAGGGTGGAGACCCAGTACTTC. It specifies CASSLVGRVETQYF.

The chain recombines TRBV5-4 with TRBJ1-2; TRBD1 agrees at 8 bases. CDR1 and CDR2 from the germline V gene are SGHNT and YYREEE (reference sequence). V lost 3 bases and J lost 4; bases outside the gene matches: 8. The CDR3 runs 15 residues. CDR3 in DNA: TGTGCCAGCAGCTCACAGGGGGTCGTGGGCTATGGCTACACCTTC. This translates into CASSSQGVVGYGYTF.

This chain uses TRBV6-5 with TRBJ2-7; D is uncertain. V lost 7 bases, J lost 0 bases, and 10 bases lay in between. Germline CDR1 MNHEY, CDR2 SVGAGI. This CDR3 region has 13 residues. Here the CDR3 DNA reads TGTGCCAGCAAAGACATTTCCTCCTACGAGCAGTACTTC. Protein sequence: CASKDISSYEQYF.

As regards this clone: The sample holds other DNA sequences that translate to the same CDR3. This chain connects TRBV2 to TRBJ1-5, with 7 bases lining up with TRBD1. CDR3 length: 15 residues. Unmatched junction bases numbered 5, after V lost 5 bases and J lost 1 base. Germline V gene lookup returns CDR1 SNHLY and CDR2 FYNNEI. CDR3 sequence (DNA): TGTGCCAGCAGTAACAGGGGAGGAAGCAATCAGCCCCAGCATTTT. Translated, it gives CASSNRGGSNQPQHF.

This clone was observed a handful of times. The chain carries TRBV14 and TRBJ2-5; D is ambiguous. Germline values: CDR1 SGHDN, CDR2 FVKESK. The V end lost 1 base, the J end lost 5 bases, and 14 bases lay between the germline ends. CDR3 length equals 15 residues. CDR3 nucleotides: TGTGCCAGCAGCCAAGGGGTAAGGACGTCGGAGACCCAGTACTTC. Translated, it gives CASSQGVRTSETQYF. The variable domain in full, with the rest retrieved from reference TRBV14 and TRBJ2-5, is EAGVTQFPSHSVIEKGQTVTLRCDPISGHDNLYWYRRVMGKEIKFLLHFVKESKQDESGMPNNRFLAERTGGTYSTLKVQPAELEDSGVYFCASSQGVRTSETQYFGPGTRLLVL.

This clone is a singleton in its sample. CDR3: CASSLERPGDNQPQHF. Here the CDR3 DNA reads TGTGCCAGCAGCTTAGAACGGCCCGGGGACAATCAGCCCCAGCATTTT. The chain links TRBV11-3 to TRBJ1-5, with D unresolved. This CDR3 has 16 residues. Trimming removed 0 bases at V and 3 bases at J, with 12 bases between. The V gene's germline CDR1 is SGHNT and CDR2 YENEEA.

This clone was seen a handful of times. The chain employs TRBV28 and TRBJ1-1; maybe TRBD1 (5 bases). This CDR3 is 15 amino acids long. The V end lost 5 bases, the J end lost 0 bases, and 13 bases lay between the germline ends. Germline lookup yields CDR1 MDHEN and CDR2 SYDVKM. Here the CDR3 DNA reads TGTGCCAGCAGTCCTACCAGGGAGATGAACACTGAAGCTTTCTTT. Protein product: CASSPTREMNTEAFF.

V gene TRBV15 combines with J gene TRBJ2-2, with 9 bases lining up with TRBD2. The germline gives CDR1 LNHNV, CDR2 YYDKDF (reference sequence). CDR3 length: 17 residues. The V and J ends lost 5 bases and 3 bases, in that order; junction bases with no gene match: 10. DNA of the CDR3: TGTGCCACCAGCCCACGTGGGCTAGCGGGATACACCGGGGAGCTGTTTTTT. Its protein product is CATSPRGLAGYTGELFF.

V gene TRBV7-6 combines with J gene TRBJ2-7, with a possible D match to TRBD2 (5 bases). This CDR3 is 15 amino acids long. Trimming cost V 1 base and J 5 bases, with 15 bases left between them. Germline CDR1 and CDR2: SGHVS and FNYEAQ. CDR3 sequence (DNA): TGTGCCAGCAGCTTAGTTCGGGGAGCGGTTAACGAGCAGTACTTC. This sequence encodes CASSLVRGAVNEQYF.

The V call is TRBV7-2, the J call TRBJ2-2; D is unresolved. V was pared by 8 bases and J by 2 bases, with 9 bases between. This CDR3 is built from 13 residues. Germline-derived CDR1 and CDR2 are SGHTA and FQGNSA. CDR3 sequence reads: CASRFTNTGELFF. In DNA, the CDR3 is TGTGCCAGCCGATTTACTAACACCGGGGAGCTGTTTTTT.